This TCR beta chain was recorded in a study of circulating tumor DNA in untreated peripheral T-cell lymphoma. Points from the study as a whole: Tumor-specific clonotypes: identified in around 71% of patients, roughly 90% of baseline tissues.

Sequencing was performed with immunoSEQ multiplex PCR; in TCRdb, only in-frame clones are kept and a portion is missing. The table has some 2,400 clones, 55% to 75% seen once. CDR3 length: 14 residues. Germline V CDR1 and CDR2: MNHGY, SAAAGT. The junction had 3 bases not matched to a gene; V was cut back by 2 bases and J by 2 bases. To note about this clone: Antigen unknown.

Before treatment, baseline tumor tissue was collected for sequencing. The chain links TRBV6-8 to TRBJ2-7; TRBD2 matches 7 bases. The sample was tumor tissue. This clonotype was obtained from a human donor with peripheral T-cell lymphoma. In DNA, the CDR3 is TGTGCCAGCAGTTACCTAGCGGTGGCCTACGAGCAGTACGTC. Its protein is CASSYLAVAYEQYV.